This is a list of T cell receptor beta chains from one sample in a study of cytomegalovirus exposure and HLA in healthy donors. Profiled with immunoSEQ multiplex PCR; TCRdb holds only in-frame clones, not every one. The table shows about 170,000 clones, with over 60% occurring only once. Sequenced material: PBMCs. These TCRs come from a female donor in good health and CMV-seronegative. Each CDR3 is given with its conserved first and last residue. Each record gives: V gene, J gene, clone size, D gene, CDR3 DNA, CDR3 protein. The D gene is left open where the match is weak. Only some rows state a clone size, as once, few, many or a class for expanded clones.

v_gene: TRBV19
j_gene: TRBJ1-4
abundance: .
d_gene: TRBD1
CDR3nt: TGTGCCAGTAGTGCCGCTGGGGGACAGGCTAATGAAAAACTGTTTTTT
CDR3aa: CASSAAGGQANEKLFF

v_gene: TRBV5-4
j_gene: TRBJ2-5
abundance: .
d_gene: .
CDR3nt: TGTGCCAGCAGCCCAGTAGCGGCCAACCAAGAGACCCAGTACTTC
CDR3aa: CASSPVAANQETQYF

v_gene: TRBV4-3
j_gene: TRBJ2-7
abundance: once
d_gene: .
CDR3nt: TGCGCCAGCAGCGCCCAACAGGGTTCCTACGAGCAGTACTTC
CDR3aa: CASSAQQGSYEQYF

v_gene: TRBV2
j_gene: TRBJ2-7
abundance: .
d_gene: TRBD2
CDR3nt: TGTGCCAGCAGCGCAGGGACTAGAACGGGCGAGCAGTACTTC
CDR3aa: CASSAGTRTGEQYF

v_gene: TRBV4-1
j_gene: TRBJ1-6
abundance: .
d_gene: TRBD1
CDR3nt: TGCGCCAGCAGCCAAGGGGGCAGGGGGTCAGCTTCACCCCTCCACTTT
CDR3aa: CASSQGGRGSASPLHF

v_gene: TRBV29-1
j_gene: TRBJ2-1
abundance: .
d_gene: TRBD1
CDR3nt: TGCAGCGTTGACCCAGGAGGGACAGGGAACAATGAGCAGTTCTTC
CDR3aa: CSVDPGGTGNNEQFF

v_gene: TRBV30
j_gene: TRBJ1-1
abundance: .
d_gene: .
CDR3nt: TGTGCCTGGAAGAGGACTGAAGCTTTCTTT
CDR3aa: CAWKRTEAFF

v_gene: TRBV7-9
j_gene: TRBJ1-2
abundance: .
d_gene: TRBD1
CDR3nt: TGTGCCAGCAGCCCCGGACAGGGGGCCTATGGCTACACCTTC
CDR3aa: CASSPGQGAYGYTF

v_gene: TRBV9
j_gene: TRBJ2-7
abundance: .
d_gene: TRBD2
CDR3nt: TGTGCCAGCAGCGTAGAGCTAGCGGGAGCTAGGCAGTACTTC
CDR3aa: CASSVELAGARQYF

v_gene: TRBV18
j_gene: TRBJ2-1
abundance: .
d_gene: .
CDR3nt: TGTGCCAGCTCACCCGATTTAGCGGACAATGAGCAGTTCTTC
CDR3aa: CASSPDLADNEQFF

v_gene: TRBV19
j_gene: TRBJ2-2
abundance: once
d_gene: TRBD2
CDR3nt: TGTGCCAGTAGTATACTAGCGGGTAGTGGGAGCGGGGAGCTGTTTTTT
CDR3aa: CASSILAGSGSGELFF

v_gene: TRBV7-6
j_gene: TRBJ2-5
abundance: .
d_gene: TRBD2
CDR3nt: TGTGCCAGCAGCCAAGGGTTGGCGGGAGGGCCCTCAGAGACCCAGTACTTC
CDR3aa: CASSQGLAGGPSETQYF

v_gene: TRBV19
j_gene: TRBJ2-7
abundance: few
d_gene: .
CDR3nt: TGTGCCAGTAGCACCCAGAGGACAACAGAGAGCTCCTACGAGCAGTACTTC
CDR3aa: CASSTQRTTESSYEQYF

v_gene: TRBV7-2
j_gene: TRBJ1-6
abundance: few
d_gene: .
CDR3nt: TGTGCCAGCAGCCTAGACAAGGGGACATATAAAAGATCACCCCTCCACTTT
CDR3aa: CASSLDKGTYKRSPLHF

v_gene: TRBV4-2
j_gene: TRBJ2-7
abundance: few
d_gene: TRBD1
CDR3nt: TGTGCCAGCAGCCAAGACACTCCCGGGACAGGACCCATTTTGGAGCAGTACTTC
CDR3aa: CASSQDTPGTGPILEQYF

v_gene: TRBV28
j_gene: TRBJ1-1
abundance: .
d_gene: .
CDR3nt: TGTGCCAGCAGTTCCCCGAGCGGGGGGGAGACTGAAGCTTTCTTT
CDR3aa: CASSSPSGGETEAFF

v_gene: TRBV29-1
j_gene: TRBJ1-1
abundance: few
d_gene: .
CDR3nt: TGCAGCTCCCGAAAGGGCAGGGATGAAACTGAAGCTTTCTTT
CDR3aa: CSSRKGRDETEAFF

v_gene: TRBV18
j_gene: TRBJ1-2
abundance: .
d_gene: .
CDR3nt: TGTGCCAGCGCCCGGGAGGCCTCAAGCTATGGCTACACCTTC
CDR3aa: CASAREASSYGYTF

v_gene: TRBV28
j_gene: TRBJ1-6
abundance: .
d_gene: TRBD1
CDR3nt: TGTGCCAGCAGTTCTGGACAGGGGGCGGGAGGATCACCCCTCCACTTT
CDR3aa: CASSSGQGAGGSPLHF

v_gene: TRBV28
j_gene: TRBJ2-5
abundance: .
d_gene: .
CDR3nt: TGTGCCAGCAGTTTCAGGCACCAAGAGACCCAGTACTTC
CDR3aa: CASSFRHQETQYF

v_gene: TRBV10-3
j_gene: TRBJ1-5
abundance: once
d_gene: .
CDR3nt: TGTGCCATCAGTGAGGGGGGCGACCAGCCCCAGCATTTT
CDR3aa: CAISEGGDQPQHF

v_gene: TRBV19
j_gene: TRBJ1-2
abundance: once
d_gene: TRBD1
CDR3nt: TGTGCCAGTAGTATCCAGTACAGGGGCGGCTACACCTTC
CDR3aa: CASSIQYRGGYTF

v_gene: TRBV6-5
j_gene: TRBJ2-7
abundance: .
d_gene: .
CDR3nt: TGTGCCAGCAGTTACTCGGGCCCCTACGAGCAGTACTTC
CDR3aa: CASSYSGPYEQYF

v_gene: TRBV29-1
j_gene: TRBJ2-1
abundance: few
d_gene: .
CDR3nt: TGCACCAGGGGCGGACATGAGCAGTTCTTC
CDR3aa: CTRGGHEQFF

v_gene: TRBV28
j_gene: TRBJ2-3
abundance: .
d_gene: TRBD2
CDR3nt: TGTGCCAGCAGCCACCATCGGACTAGCGGGAGTGATACGCAGTATTTT
CDR3aa: CASSHHRTSGSDTQYF

v_gene: TRBV2
j_gene: TRBJ2-1
abundance: .
d_gene: .
CDR3nt: TGTGCCAGCAGTAAGGGTGGGGCCAAGGAGCAGTTCTTC
CDR3aa: CASSKGGAKEQFF

v_gene: TRBV6-5
j_gene: TRBJ2-1
abundance: .
d_gene: .
CDR3nt: TGTGCCAGCAGCCGACAGGGAGGCTACAATGAGCAGTTCTTC
CDR3aa: CASSRQGGYNEQFF

v_gene: TRBV4-3
j_gene: TRBJ2-1
abundance: few
d_gene: TRBD2
CDR3nt: TGCGCCAGCAGCCAAGTCGGCCTAGCGGTTGAGAATGAGCAGTTCTTC
CDR3aa: CASSQVGLAVENEQFF

v_gene: TRBV29-1
j_gene: TRBJ2-1
abundance: .
d_gene: .
CDR3nt: TGCAGCGTTGAGGGGGGATACAATGAGCAGTTCTTC
CDR3aa: CSVEGGYNEQFF

v_gene: TRBV27
j_gene: TRBJ1-2
abundance: .
d_gene: .
CDR3nt: TGTGCCAGCAGTCGCACCGGGGAGGCTAACTATGGCTACACCTTC
CDR3aa: CASSRTGEANYGYTF

v_gene: TRBV19
j_gene: TRBJ2-2
abundance: .
d_gene: TRBD2
CDR3nt: TGTGCCAGTAGTCCGGGACTAGGGTTCCCTCAGCACACCGGGGAGCTGTTTTTT
CDR3aa: CASSPGLGFPQHTGELFF

v_gene: TRBV6-6
j_gene: TRBJ1-4
abundance: few
d_gene: TRBD1
CDR3nt: TGTGCCAGCAGTCTCCTGACAGGGGGGGGAAAACTGTTTTTT
CDR3aa: CASSLLTGGGKLFF

v_gene: TRBV5-1
j_gene: TRBJ2-3
abundance: .
d_gene: TRBD2
CDR3nt: TGCGCCAGCAGCCTCGGACTAGCTACGTCTTTT
CDR3aa: CASSLGLATSF

v_gene: TRBV6-6
j_gene: TRBJ2-7
abundance: .
d_gene: .
CDR3nt: TGTGCCAGCAGTACAAACAGCTACGAGCAGTACTTC
CDR3aa: CASSTNSYEQYF

v_gene: TRBV7-9
j_gene: TRBJ2-7
abundance: .
d_gene: TRBD2
CDR3nt: TGTGCCAGCAGCTTACCCCCCGGGAGGGGTTTTACCTACGAGCAGTACTTC
CDR3aa: CASSLPPGRGFTYEQYF

v_gene: TRBV12-2
j_gene: TRBJ2-7
abundance: .
d_gene: .
CDR3nt: TGTGCAAGTCGCGGCCGGGACAGGCTTTACGAGCAGTACTTC
CDR3aa: CASRGRDRLYEQYF

v_gene: TRBV19
j_gene: TRBJ2-2
abundance: .
d_gene: .
CDR3nt: TGTGCCAGTAGTTCCCACCGGGAGACGAACACCGGGGAGCTGTTTTTT
CDR3aa: CASSSHRETNTGELFF

v_gene: TRBV5-5
j_gene: TRBJ1-1
abundance: .
d_gene: .
CDR3nt: TGTGCCAGCAGCTTGTATATCGGCAGGGTCGTCACTGAAGCTTTCTTT
CDR3aa: CASSLYIGRVVTEAFF

v_gene: TRBV6-5
j_gene: TRBJ1-6
abundance: .
d_gene: .
CDR3nt: TGTGCCAGCAGTCTCGACAGGCTGAATTCACCCCTCCACTTT
CDR3aa: CASSLDRLNSPLHF

v_gene: TRBV11-1
j_gene: TRBJ2-1
abundance: few
d_gene: TRBD1
CDR3nt: TGTGCCAGCAGCCCCGACAGGGCGCCTTGGGGGGAGCAGTTCTTC
CDR3aa: CASSPDRAPWGEQFF

v_gene: TRBV5-1
j_gene: TRBJ1-2
abundance: .
d_gene: .
CDR3nt: TGCGCCAGCAGCTTGGCTGGGGGCGCTGGCTACACCTTC
CDR3aa: CASSLAGGAGYTF

v_gene: TRBV6-6
j_gene: TRBJ1-1
abundance: .
d_gene: TRBD1
CDR3nt: TGTGCCAGCAGTGTCCAACAGGGGGGTCGCACTGAAGCTTTCTTT
CDR3aa: CASSVQQGGRTEAFF

v_gene: TRBV19
j_gene: TRBJ1-1
abundance: .
d_gene: .
CDR3nt: TGTGCCAGTACCGATAGGCCGCGGCACCCGGGCACTGAAGCTTTCTTT
CDR3aa: CASTDRPRHPGTEAFF

v_gene: TRBV5-4
j_gene: TRBJ2-1
abundance: .
d_gene: .
CDR3nt: TGTGCCAGCAGCTTGGGTTCTTCGGGCTTGGGGGGTGAGCAGTTCTTC
CDR3aa: CASSLGSSGLGGEQFF

v_gene: TRBV28
j_gene: TRBJ1-2
abundance: .
d_gene: .
CDR3nt: TGTGCCAGCAGGACGGAGCCTACCCTCTATGGCTACACCTTC
CDR3aa: CASRTEPTLYGYTF

v_gene: TRBV9
j_gene: TRBJ2-7
abundance: .
d_gene: .
CDR3nt: TGTGCCAGCAGCCCGCAGGGGAGAGGCTCCTACGAGCAGTACTTC
CDR3aa: CASSPQGRGSYEQYF

v_gene: TRBV19
j_gene: TRBJ2-7
abundance: .
d_gene: TRBD2
CDR3nt: TGTGCCAGTAGCCCAAATAGCGGGGCACAATACGAGCAGTACTTC
CDR3aa: CASSPNSGAQYEQYF

v_gene: TRBV25-1
j_gene: TRBJ2-7
abundance: once
d_gene: .
CDR3nt: TGTGCCAGCAGAACACAGGGTGGGGTATACGAGCAGTACTTC
CDR3aa: CASRTQGGVYEQYF

v_gene: TRBV28
j_gene: TRBJ2-7
abundance: .
d_gene: TRBD1
CDR3nt: TGTGCCAGCAGTTCGACAGGGGTTTCCGAGCAGTACTTC
CDR3aa: CASSSTGVSEQYF

v_gene: TRBV4-3
j_gene: TRBJ2-3
abundance: few
d_gene: .
CDR3nt: TGCGCCAGCAGCCCTCAGGCAGCACGGACAGATACGCAGTATTTT
CDR3aa: CASSPQAARTDTQYF

v_gene: TRBV10-3
j_gene: TRBJ2-7
abundance: .
d_gene: .
CDR3nt: TGTGCCATCAGTGAGTCCGGGGTAGGCCGGCGCGAGCAGTACTTC
CDR3aa: CAISESGVGRREQYF